These 30 T cell receptor beta chains were all obtained from the same sample, sequenced in a study of blood T cell repertoires in COVID-19. Data came from immunoSEQ multiplex PCR; TCRdb stores just in-frame clones and leaves some out. Here the sample spans approximately 240,000 clones, over 75% being singletons. The specimen sequenced was peripheral blood. Source of these receptors: a woman in her forties who had recovered from COVID-19.

The V call is TRBV6-2 or TRBV6-3, the J call TRBJ1-2; TRBD1 is a possible D gene (6 bases). V dropped 1 base and J dropped 8 bases, with 20 bases sitting between them. The CDR3 loop spans 16 amino acids. Germline lookup yields CDR1 MNHEY and CDR2 SVGEGT. DNA for the CDR3: TGTGCCAGCAGTTACTACGGGGGGCTGCAATCTAACGGCTACACCTTC. This sequence encodes CASSYYGGLQSNGYTF.

The V and J genes are TRBV4-2 and TRBJ1-2, with TRBD1 identical over 9 bases. Trimming cost V 5 bases and J 2 bases; bases outside gene matches: 6. There are 15 residues in the CDR3. Germline V gene data show CDR1 as LGHNA and CDR2 as YNFKEQ. This CDR3 reads CASSIGGTGNYGYTF. The CDR3 nucleotides are TGTGCCAGCAGCATAGGGGGGACAGGGAACTATGGCTACACCTTC.

This clone was observed a single time. The chain links TRBV11-2 to TRBJ2-1; 8 bases agree with TRBD1. J lost 6 bases, V lost 5 bases, and 6 bases had no gene match. CDR1 and CDR2 from the germline V gene are SGHAT and FQNNGV. The CDR3 contains 14 residues. This CDR3 is CASSPPGQGNEQFF. CDR3 DNA: TGTGCCAGCAGCCCCCCCGGACAGGGCAATGAGCAGTTCTTC. Based on the CDR3 plus reference TRBV11-2 and TRBJ2-1, the full variable domain is EAGVAQSPRYKIIEKRQSVAFWCNPISGHATLYWYQQILGQGPKLLIQFQNNGVVDDSQLPKDRFSAERLKGVDSTLKIQPAKLEDSAVYLCASSPPGQGNEQFFGPGTRLTVL.

This clone was observed a handful of times. The chain has TRBV27 and TRBJ2-1; D is possibly TRBD2 (5 bases). CDR1 and CDR2 from the germline V gene are MNHEY and SMNVEV (reference sequence). This CDR3 contains 15 residues. Between the trimmed V and J ends, which lost 4 bases and 2 bases, there was a span of 12 bases. CDR3 sequence: CASSSSREAYNEQFF. The CDR3 DNA sequence: TGTGCCAGCAGTTCGTCGAGGGAAGCCTACAATGAGCAGTTCTTC.

The chain joins TRBV5-1 to TRBJ2-7, with D perhaps TRBD1 (8 bases). This CDR3 spans 15 amino acids. The germline CDR1 and CDR2 sequences are SGHRS and YFSETQ. The V gene lost 3 bases and the J gene lost 2 bases, with 15 bases spanning the gap. The CDR3 DNA sequence: TGCGCCAGCAGCTCCGGGGGGACAGGAGCCTACGAGCAGTACTTC. It translates to CASSSGGTGAYEQYF.

This chain joins TRBV3-1 (or the pseudogene TRBV3-2) and TRBJ1-6, with TRBD1 matching over 7 bases. Germline CDR1 is LGHDT and CDR2 is YNNKEL (reference sequence). V shed 1 base and J 7 bases; nucleotides not matched to a gene: 4. CDR3 size: 15 residues. The CDR3 loop is CASSQAQGMNSPLHF. CDR3 bases: TGTGCCAGCAGCCAAGCACAGGGGATGAATTCACCCCTCCACTTT.

This clone was counted only a few times. The chain employs TRBV5-4 and TRBJ1-4; D might be TRBD1 (5 bases). The V end lost 4 bases, the J end lost 7 bases, and 14 bases lay between the germline ends. CDR1 and CDR2 from the germline V gene are SGHNT and YYREEE (reference sequence). There are 14 residues in the CDR3. CDR3 bases: TGTGCCAGCAGCCTGGAGGGGCTTAGTGAAAAACTGTTTTTT. This translates into CASSLEGLSEKLFF.

The chain links TRBV7-6 to TRBJ2-3, with D perhaps TRBD2 (6 bases). There are 15 residues in the CDR3. Germline V gives CDR1 SGHVS, CDR2 FNYEAQ. The V end lost 3 bases, the J end lost 0 bases, and 10 bases lay between the germline ends. CDR3 region: CASSLGLPSTDTQYF. The CDR3 DNA reads TGTGCCAGCAGCTTGGGACTGCCTAGCACAGATACGCAGTATTTT.

In this sample, this clone turned up once. The rearrangement uses TRBV6-2 or TRBV6-3 and TRBJ1-2; D uncertain. The CDR3 extends over 15 amino acids. V was pared by 5 bases and J by 1 base, with 14 bases between. Germline assignment: CDR1 MNHEY and CDR2 SVGEGT. DNA for the CDR3: TGTGCCAGCAGTCCCTACGGTCTGATTAACTATGGCTACACCTTC. It specifies CASSPYGLINYGYTF.

This chain links TRBV5-1 with TRBJ2-4, with TRBD2 matching 7 bases. Trimming cost V 4 bases and J 6 bases; bases outside gene matches: 4. Germline V gene sequence: CDR1 SGHRS, CDR2 YFSETQ. The CDR3 length is 13 residues. CDR3 residues: CASSAWGGNIQYF. The CDR3 DNA sequence: TGCGCCAGCAGCGCTTGGGGGGGAAACATTCAGTACTTC.

In this sample, this clone turned up once. V gene TRBV28 combines with J gene TRBJ1-6; D gene ambiguous. This CDR3 contains 15 residues. Germline values: CDR1 MDHEN, CDR2 SYDVKM. Trimming took 3 bases from V and 6 from J, leaving 12 bases between them. Here the CDR3 reads CASSLVTSINSPLHF. The DNA of the CDR3 is TGTGCCAGCAGTTTGGTGACATCGATTAATTCACCCCTCCACTTT.

This clone was observed many times. The chain combines TRBV5-1 with TRBJ2-1; a weak D match, TRBD2 (5 bases). Germline V gives CDR1 SGHRS, CDR2 YFSETQ. V was pared by 2 bases and J by 0 bases, with 18 bases between. The CDR3 loop spans 18 amino acids. CDR3 nucleotides: TGCGCCAGCAGCTTCCGGGTGACCCAAGGGAGCTCCTACAATGAGCAGTTCTTC. Residues: CASSFRVTQGSSYNEQFF.

This clone occurred a few times. The chain uses TRBV6-1 and TRBJ2-7; tentatively, D is TRBD1 (6 bases). Trimming removed 1 base from V and 3 bases from J, with 13 bases in between. CDR3 length: 15 residues. Germline V lookup: CDR1 MNHNS, CDR2 SASEGT. CDR3 protein: CASSEGMTGIYEQYF. The CDR3 DNA reads TGTGCCAGCAGTGAAGGAATGACAGGTATCTACGAGCAGTACTTC.

This chain uses TRBV7-2 with TRBJ1-6, with TRBD1 as a possible D gene (5 bases). CDR3 length equals 19 residues. CDR1 is SGHTA, CDR2 FQGNSA, per germline. V was shortened by 5 bases and J by 1 base, with 21 bases between the two germline ends. The CDR3 DNA reads TGTGCCAGCAGCGATATATCCCGGGGGGGTACATCCTATAATTCACCCCTCCACTTT. Its protein product is CASSDISRGGTSYNSPLHF.

This clone has only a few counts. The chain employs TRBV7-9 and TRBJ1-2, with D hard to call. Looked up from germline, CDR1 is SEHNR and CDR2 is FQNEAQ (reference sequence). CDR3 length: 12 residues. V was cut by 3 bases and J by 6 bases, with 8 bases left in between. The CDR3 coding sequence is TGTGCCAGCAGCTTCGGCCAGGATGGCTACACCTTC. It translates to CASSFGQDGYTF.

The rearrangement uses TRBV11-3 and TRBJ2-3; TRBD2 matches at 8 bases. CDR3 length: 16 amino acids. The junction had 5 bases not matched to a gene; V was cut back by 3 bases and J by 0 bases. Germline CDR1 is SGHNT and CDR2 is YENEEA. The CDR3 nucleotides read TGTGCCAGCAGCTTTGTCGGGAGGGCTAGCACAGATACGCAGTATTTT. Encoded protein: CASSFVGRASTDTQYF.

The gene calls are TRBV4-2 and TRBJ1-2, with D perhaps matching TRBD1 (5 bases). The CDR3 runs 15 residues. Germline V gene data show CDR1 as LGHNA and CDR2 as YNFKEQ. Deletions cut 1 base from V and 2 bases from J, with 11 bases between. CDR3 protein: CASSQGQGDNYGYTF. DNA of the CDR3: TGTGCCAGCAGCCAAGGGCAGGGTGACAACTATGGCTACACCTTC.

The chain joins TRBV7-6 to TRBJ2-2, with 7 bases lining up with TRBD1. Germline-derived CDR1 and CDR2 are SGHVS and FNYEAQ. The CDR3 consists of 14 residues. V lost 3 bases and J lost 6; bases outside the gene matches: 4. In DNA form, the CDR3 reads TGTGCCAGCAGCTTCCAGACAGGGTCCGGGGAGCTGTTTTTT. The encoded protein is CASSFQTGSGELFF.

The chain combines TRBV15 with TRBJ1-2; maybe TRBD1 (5 bases). This CDR3 is 17 amino acids long. The germline V and J ends were trimmed by 0 bases and 5 bases, with 19 bases remaining between them. From germline, CDR1 is LNHNV and CDR2 YYDKDF (reference sequence). CDR3 DNA sequence: TGTGCCACCAGCAGAGATCAGAGGACCGCAAGACAGTATGGCTACACCTTC. Protein product: CATSRDQRTARQYGYTF.

The chain employs TRBV5-1 and TRBJ1-2; D not certain. Germline CDR1 is SGHRS and CDR2 is YFSETQ. The CDR3 runs 14 residues. V was pared by 0 bases and J by 5 bases, with 11 bases between. DNA of the CDR3: TGCGCCAGCAGCTTGGTGGCAGGCCAGTATGGCTACACCTTC. Amino acid sequence: CASSLVAGQYGYTF.

The rearrangement links TRBV5-1 to TRBJ2-7; weak D call: TRBD2 (5 bases). Germline CDR1 SGHRS, CDR2 YFSETQ. The ends were cut back, 7 bases at V and 1 base at J, with 15 bases in the middle. The CDR3 has 14 residues. This CDR3 is CASARGSSSYEQYF. CDR3 in DNA: TGCGCCAGCGCGCGTGGGAGTAGTTCCTACGAGCAGTACTTC.

The V gene is TRBV4-3, the J gene TRBJ1-1; D remains ambiguous. Trimming shortened V by 0 bases and J by 0 bases, and 11 bases separated the two germline ends. This CDR3 contains 16 residues. Germline assignment: CDR1 LGHNA and CDR2 YSLEER. In nucleotides, the CDR3 is TGCGCCAGCAGCCAAGATACGGCCAGGATGAACACTGAAGCTTTCTTT. Protein: CASSQDTARMNTEAFF.

J is TRBJ2-1 and V is TRBV7-8; TRBD2 matches 16 bases. The junction had 5 bases not matched to a gene; V was cut back by 5 bases and J by 7 bases. Germline loops: CDR1 SGHVS, CDR2 FQNEAQ. The CDR3 has 16 residues. For the CDR3, the DNA is TGTGCCAGCAGCATGGGGACTAGCGGGAGGGCGAATGAGCAGTTCTTC. Translated, it gives CASSMGTSGRANEQFF.

CDR3: CASSVGQTGDGFYGYTF. CDR3 nucleotide sequence: TGTGCCAGCAGCGTAGGACAGACGGGGGACGGTTTTTATGGCTACACCTTC. The genes are TRBV9 and TRBJ1-2; maybe TRBD1 (5 bases). Trimming shortened V by 0 bases and J by 5 bases, and 20 bases separated the two germline ends. CDR3 length: 17 residues. CDR1 is SGDLS and CDR2 is YYNGEE in the germline V gene.

This clone was seen just once. The genes are TRBV28 and TRBJ1-2; a weak D match, TRBD1 (5 bases). The CDR3 has 13 amino acids. The V end was cut by 4 bases, the J end by 0 bases, with 6 bases between. From germline, CDR1 is MDHEN and CDR2 SYDVKM. The CDR3 region has the DNA TGTGCCAGCAGTTGGGGCACTAACTATGGCTACACCTTC. It encodes CASSWGTNYGYTF.

This chain links TRBV6-5 with TRBJ2-1; 10 bases map to TRBD1. The CDR3 runs 15 residues. In germline, CDR1 is MNHEY, CDR2 SVGAGI. The V and J ends lost 10 bases and 6 bases, in that order; junction bases with no gene match: 12. This CDR3 reads CATKTGTGVFNEQFF. In DNA form, the CDR3 reads TGTGCCACCAAAACCGGGACAGGGGTTTTCAATGAGCAGTTCTTC.

The rearrangement links TRBV5-8 to TRBJ2-2, with 8 bases aligning to TRBD1. V lost 3 bases to trimming and J lost 5 bases; unmatched junction nucleotides: 6. The CDR3 length is 15 residues. Germline lookup yields CDR1 SGHTS and CDR2 YDEGEE. The CDR3 nucleotides are TGTGCCAGCAGCTGGATGGACAGGGTGACCGGGGAGCTGTTTTTT. Translation gives CASSWMDRVTGELFF.

The chain recombines TRBV5-1 with TRBJ2-6; no firm D call. This CDR3 region has 15 residues. Germline CDR1 SGHRS, CDR2 YFSETQ. The ends were cut back, 4 bases at V and 2 bases at J, with 10 bases in the middle. The DNA for the CDR3 is TGCGCCAGCAGCACACCTCCAGCTGGGGCCAACGTCCTGACTTTC. It specifies CASSTPPAGANVLTF.

J is TRBJ1-2 and V is TRBV7-2; possible D gene TRBD1, 6 bases. Trimming stripped 2 bases from V and 6 bases from J, with 7 bases between. This CDR3 region has 12 residues. Germline-derived CDR1 and CDR2 are SGHTA and FQGNSA. DNA of the CDR3: TGTGCCAGCAGCTTAACAGGGAATGGCTACACCTTC. This gives the protein CASSLTGNGYTF.

V and J are TRBV28 and TRBJ2-2, with 7 bases matching TRBD2. Germline lookup yields CDR1 MDHEN and CDR2 SYDVKM. CDR3 size: 14 residues. With V trimmed by 2 bases and J by 6 bases, 3 bases remained unmatched. The CDR3 nucleotides are TGTGCCAGCAGTTTAAGTCTAGCGGCCGGGGAGCTGTTTTTT. As protein: CASSLSLAAGELFF.